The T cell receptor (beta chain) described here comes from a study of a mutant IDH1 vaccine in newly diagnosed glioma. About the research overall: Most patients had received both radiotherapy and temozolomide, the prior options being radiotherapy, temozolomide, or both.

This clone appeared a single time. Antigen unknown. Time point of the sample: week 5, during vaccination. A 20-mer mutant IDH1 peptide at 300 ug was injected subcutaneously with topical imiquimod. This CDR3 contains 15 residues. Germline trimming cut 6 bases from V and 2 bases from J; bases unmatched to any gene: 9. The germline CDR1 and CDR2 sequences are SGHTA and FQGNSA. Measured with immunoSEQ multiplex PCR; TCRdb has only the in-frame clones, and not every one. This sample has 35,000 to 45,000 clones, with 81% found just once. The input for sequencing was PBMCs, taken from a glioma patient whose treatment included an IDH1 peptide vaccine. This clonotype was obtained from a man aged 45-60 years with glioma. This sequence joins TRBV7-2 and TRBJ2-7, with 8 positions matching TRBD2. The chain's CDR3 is CASSFTSGIPYEQYF. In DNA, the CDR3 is TGTGCCAGCAGTTTTACTAGCGGCATTCCCTACGAGCAGTACTTC.